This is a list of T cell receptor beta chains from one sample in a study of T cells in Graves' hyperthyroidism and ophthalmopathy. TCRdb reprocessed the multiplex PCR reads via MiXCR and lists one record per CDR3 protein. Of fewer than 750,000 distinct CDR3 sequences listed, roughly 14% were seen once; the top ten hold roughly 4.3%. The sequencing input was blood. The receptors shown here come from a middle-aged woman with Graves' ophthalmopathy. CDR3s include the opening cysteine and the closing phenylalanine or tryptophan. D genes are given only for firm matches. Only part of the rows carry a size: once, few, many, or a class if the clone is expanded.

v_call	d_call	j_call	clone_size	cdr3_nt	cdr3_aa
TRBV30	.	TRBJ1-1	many	TGTGCCTTAAACAGGGTGATGGGAACTGAAGCTTTCTTT	CALNRVMGTEAFF
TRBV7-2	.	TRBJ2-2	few	TGTGCCAGCAGCTTAGAGTATGTCACCGGGGAGCCGTTTTTT	CASSLEYVTGEPFF
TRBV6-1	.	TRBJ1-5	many	TGTGCCAGCAGTGAAGACTCTGGGAGTCAGCCCCAGCATTTT	CASSEDSGSQPQHF
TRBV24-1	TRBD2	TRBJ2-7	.	TGTGCCACCAGTGAGCGAGCAGCGGGAGGGCCCAGCGAGCAGTACTTC	CATSERAAGGPSEQYF
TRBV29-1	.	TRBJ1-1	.	TGCAGCGTTGATGGGGTTAGCGACAGGGAAGCTTTCTTT	CSVDGVSDREAFF
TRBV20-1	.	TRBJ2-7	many	TGCAGTGCTCCCCCGCCAGGCCTCTCCTACGAGCAGTACTTC	CSAPPPGLSYEQYF
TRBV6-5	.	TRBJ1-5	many	TGTGCCAGCAGTTACGGCGGCAATCAGCCCCAGCATTTT	CASSYGGNQPQHF
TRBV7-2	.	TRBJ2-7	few	TGTGCCAGCAGCTTAGATCTTACAGCCTCCTACGAGCAGTACTTC	CASSLDLTASYEQYF
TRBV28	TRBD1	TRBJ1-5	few	TGTGCCAGCAGTGCGGGGGACAGGGAAGCCCAGCCCCAGCATTTT	CASSAGDREAQPQHF
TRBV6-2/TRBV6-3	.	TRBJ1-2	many	TGTGCCAGCAGTTACGGGGGGTCTAACTATGGCTACACCTTC	CASSYGGSNYGYTF
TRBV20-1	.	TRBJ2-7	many	TGCAGTGCTAGAGGGTCAGCGGGTGCCTACGAGCAGTACTTC	CSARGSAGAYEQYF
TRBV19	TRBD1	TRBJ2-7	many	TGTGCCAGTCACGGACAGGGGGTTAACTACGAGCAGTACTTC	CASHGQGVNYEQYF
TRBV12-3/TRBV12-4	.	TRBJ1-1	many	TGTGCCAGCAGTTTAGAGCGGGGGTTTGACACTGAAGCTTTCTTT	CASSLERGFDTEAFF
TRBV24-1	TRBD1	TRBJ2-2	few	TGTGCCACCAGTGCCCCCTGGGGGACAGGGGACACCGGGGAGCTGTTTTTT	CATSAPWGTGDTGELFF
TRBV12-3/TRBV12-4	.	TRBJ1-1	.	TGTGCCAGCAGTTTATCGGGTCCTGGGCAGGGTGAAGCTTTCTTT	CASSLSGPGQGEAFF
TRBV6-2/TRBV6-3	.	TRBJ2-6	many	TGTGCCAGCAAGCGGTCCAACTCTGGGGCCAACGTCCTGACTTTC	CASKRSNSGANVLTF
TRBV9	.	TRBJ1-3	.	TGTGCCAGCAGCGTAGAGTCAGGCTCTGGAAGCACCATATATTTT	CASSVESGSGSTIYF
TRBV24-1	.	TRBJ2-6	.	TGTGCCACCAGTGACGGCGCCTCTGGGGCCAACGTCCTGACTTTC	CATSDGASGANVLTF
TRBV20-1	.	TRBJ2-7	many	TGCAGTGCTAGAGCCCAAACAGGGACCCACGAGCAGTACTTC	CSARAQTGTHEQYF
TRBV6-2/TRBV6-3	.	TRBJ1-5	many	TGTGCCAGCAGGAAACAGGGTTTTATGAGGAATCAGCCCCAGCATTTT	CASRKQGFMRNQPQHF
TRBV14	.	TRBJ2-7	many	TGTGCCAGCAGCCCGACGACTAGGGGCTCCTACGAGCAGTACTTC	CASSPTTRGSYEQYF
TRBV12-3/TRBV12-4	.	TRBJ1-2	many	TGTGCCAGCAGTTTTACAGGAGTTGGCTACACCTTC	CASSFTGVGYTF
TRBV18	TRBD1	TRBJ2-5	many	TGTGCCAGCTCAAACACAGGGGGACAAGAGACCCAGTACTTC	CASSNTGGQETQYF
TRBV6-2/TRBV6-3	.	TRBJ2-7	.	TGTGCCAGCTCCGGGACGCTGCGGCTCGAGCAGTACTTC	CASSGTLRLEQYF
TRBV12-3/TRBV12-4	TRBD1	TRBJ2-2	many	TGTGCCAGCAGTTTCCCTAGGACAGGGGGGCTGTACACCGGGGAGCTGTTTTTT	CASSFPRTGGLYTGELFF
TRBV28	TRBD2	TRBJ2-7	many	TGTGCCAGCTCGGGACTAGCGGCCTACGAGCAGTACTTC	CASSGLAAYEQYF